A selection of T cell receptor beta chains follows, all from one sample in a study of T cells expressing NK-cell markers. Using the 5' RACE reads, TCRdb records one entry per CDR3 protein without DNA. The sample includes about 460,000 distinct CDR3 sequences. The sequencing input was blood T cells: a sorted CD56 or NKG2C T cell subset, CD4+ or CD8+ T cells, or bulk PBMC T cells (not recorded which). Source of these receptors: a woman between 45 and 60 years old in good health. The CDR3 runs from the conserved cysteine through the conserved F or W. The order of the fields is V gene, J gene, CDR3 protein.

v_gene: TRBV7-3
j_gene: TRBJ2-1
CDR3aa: CASSPRWASGSNEQFF

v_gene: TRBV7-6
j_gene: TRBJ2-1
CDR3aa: CASSRNPVTSGTEQFF

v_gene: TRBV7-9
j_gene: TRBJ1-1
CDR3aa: CASGGDRGRAFF

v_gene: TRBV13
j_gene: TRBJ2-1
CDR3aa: CASSQAGGPRNEQFF

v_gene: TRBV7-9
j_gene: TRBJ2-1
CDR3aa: CASSLKMGGSYNEQFF

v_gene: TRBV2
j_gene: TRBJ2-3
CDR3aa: CASLGQATDTQYF

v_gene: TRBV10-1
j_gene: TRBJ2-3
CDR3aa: CASSEVGAITDTQYF

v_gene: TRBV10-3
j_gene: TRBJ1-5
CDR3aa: CAISLSTDQPQHF

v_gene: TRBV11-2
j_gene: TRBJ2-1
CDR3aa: CASQRERANNEQFF

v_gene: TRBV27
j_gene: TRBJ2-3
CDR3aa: CASSSPSGWTDTQYF

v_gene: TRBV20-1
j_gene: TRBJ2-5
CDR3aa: CSASRGFGETQYF

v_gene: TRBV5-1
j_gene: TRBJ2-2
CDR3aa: CASSVAGGTGELFF

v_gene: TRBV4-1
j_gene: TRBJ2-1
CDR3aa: CASSHLAGVSYNEQFF

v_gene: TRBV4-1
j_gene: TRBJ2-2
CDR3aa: CASSQGRFNTGELFF

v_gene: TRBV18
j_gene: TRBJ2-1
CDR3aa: CASSPRSGTGDEQFF

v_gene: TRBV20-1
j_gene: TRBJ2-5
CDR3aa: CSARDFRVQETQYF